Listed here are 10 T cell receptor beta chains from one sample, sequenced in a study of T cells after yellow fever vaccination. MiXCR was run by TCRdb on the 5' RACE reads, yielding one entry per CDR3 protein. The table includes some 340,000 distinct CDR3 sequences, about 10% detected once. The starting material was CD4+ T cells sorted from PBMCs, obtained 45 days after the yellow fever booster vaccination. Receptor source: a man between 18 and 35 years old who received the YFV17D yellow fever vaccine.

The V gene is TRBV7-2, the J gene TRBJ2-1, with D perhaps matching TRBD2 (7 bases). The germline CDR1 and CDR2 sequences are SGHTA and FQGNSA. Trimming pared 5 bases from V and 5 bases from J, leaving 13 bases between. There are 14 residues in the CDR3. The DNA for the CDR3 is TGTGCCAGCAGCCCGAGGGGGGGGAACAATGAGCAGTTCTTC. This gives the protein CASSPRGGNNEQFF.

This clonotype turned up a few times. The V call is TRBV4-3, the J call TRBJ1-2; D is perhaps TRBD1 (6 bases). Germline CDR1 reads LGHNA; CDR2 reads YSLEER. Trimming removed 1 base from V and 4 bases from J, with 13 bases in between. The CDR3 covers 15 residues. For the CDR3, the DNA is TGCGCCAGCAGCCAAGTGGTACAGGGCTCCTATGGCTACACCTTC. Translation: CASSQVVQGSYGYTF.

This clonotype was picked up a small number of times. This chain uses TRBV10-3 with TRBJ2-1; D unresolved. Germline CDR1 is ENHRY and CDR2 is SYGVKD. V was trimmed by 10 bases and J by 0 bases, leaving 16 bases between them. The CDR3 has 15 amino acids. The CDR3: CATEITPSSYNEQFF. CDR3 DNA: TGTGCCACCGAGATCACCCCGAGCTCCTACAATGAGCAGTTCTTC.

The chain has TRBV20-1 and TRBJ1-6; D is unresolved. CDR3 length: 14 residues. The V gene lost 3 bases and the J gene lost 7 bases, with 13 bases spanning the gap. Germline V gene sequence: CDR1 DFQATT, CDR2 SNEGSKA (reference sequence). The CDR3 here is CSARSGSGNSPLHF. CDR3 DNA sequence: TGCAGTGCTAGGTCGGGGTCGGGGAATTCACCCCTCCACTTT.

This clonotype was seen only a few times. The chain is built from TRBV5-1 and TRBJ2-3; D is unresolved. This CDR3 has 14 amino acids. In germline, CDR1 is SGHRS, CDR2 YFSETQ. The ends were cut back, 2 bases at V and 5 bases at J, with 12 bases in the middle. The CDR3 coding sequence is TGCGCCAGCAGCTTAGGTTCGAATAGAGATACGCAGTATTTT. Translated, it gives CASSLGSNRDTQYF.

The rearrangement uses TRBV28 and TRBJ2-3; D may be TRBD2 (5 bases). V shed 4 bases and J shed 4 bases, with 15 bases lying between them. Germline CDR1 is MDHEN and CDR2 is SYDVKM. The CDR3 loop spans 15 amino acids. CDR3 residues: CASSSREKSADTQYF. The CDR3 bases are TGTGCCAGCAGTTCCCGGGAAAAATCGGCAGATACGCAGTATTTT.

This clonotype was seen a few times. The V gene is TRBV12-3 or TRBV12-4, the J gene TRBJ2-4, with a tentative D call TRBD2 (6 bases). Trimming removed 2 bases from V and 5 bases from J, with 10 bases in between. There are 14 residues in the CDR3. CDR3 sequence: CASSLWGGENIQYF. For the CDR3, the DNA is TGTGCCAGCAGTTTATGGGGAGGTGAAAACATTCAGTACTTC.

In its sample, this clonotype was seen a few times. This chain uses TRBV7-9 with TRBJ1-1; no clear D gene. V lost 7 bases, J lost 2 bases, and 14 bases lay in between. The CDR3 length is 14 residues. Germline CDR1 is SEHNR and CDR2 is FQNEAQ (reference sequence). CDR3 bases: TGTGCCAGCACCCTAGTCACGATTAACACTGAAGCTTTCTTT. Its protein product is CASTLVTINTEAFF.

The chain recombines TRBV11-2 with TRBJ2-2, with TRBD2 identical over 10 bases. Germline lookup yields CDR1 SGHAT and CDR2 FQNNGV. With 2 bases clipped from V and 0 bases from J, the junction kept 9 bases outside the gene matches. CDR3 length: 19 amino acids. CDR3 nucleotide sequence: TGTGCCAGCAGCTTATTACTAGCGGGGAATTTCGCGAACACCGGGGAGCTGTTTTTT. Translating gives CASSLLLAGNFANTGELFF.

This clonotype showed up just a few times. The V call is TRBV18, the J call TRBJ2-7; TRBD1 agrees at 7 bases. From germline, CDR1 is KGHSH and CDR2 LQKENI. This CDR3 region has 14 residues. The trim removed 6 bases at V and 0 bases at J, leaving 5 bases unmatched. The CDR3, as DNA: TGTGCCAGCTCGATGGGACAGTACTCCTACGAGCAGTACGTC. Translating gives CASSMGQYSYEQYV.